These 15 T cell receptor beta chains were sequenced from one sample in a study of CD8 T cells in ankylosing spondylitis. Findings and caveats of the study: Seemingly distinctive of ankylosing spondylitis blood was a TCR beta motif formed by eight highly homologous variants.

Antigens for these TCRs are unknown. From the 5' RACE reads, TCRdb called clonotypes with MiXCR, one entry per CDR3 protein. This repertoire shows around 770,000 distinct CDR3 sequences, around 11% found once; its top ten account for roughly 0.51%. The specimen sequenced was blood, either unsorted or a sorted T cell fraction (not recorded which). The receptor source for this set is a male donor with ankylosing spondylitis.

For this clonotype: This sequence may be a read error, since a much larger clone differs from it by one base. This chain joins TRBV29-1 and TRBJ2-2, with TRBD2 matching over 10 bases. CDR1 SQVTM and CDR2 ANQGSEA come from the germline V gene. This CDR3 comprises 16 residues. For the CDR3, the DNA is TGCGGCGCCCGAAAACGACTAGCGGGGAACACCGGGGAGCTGTTTTTT. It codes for CGARKRLAGNTGELFF.

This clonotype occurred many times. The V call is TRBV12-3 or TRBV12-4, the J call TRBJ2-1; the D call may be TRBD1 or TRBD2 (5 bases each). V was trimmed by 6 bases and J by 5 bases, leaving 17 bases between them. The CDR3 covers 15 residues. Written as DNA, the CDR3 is TGTGCCAGCAGGACGCCGGGACGGGCCCACAATGAGCAGTTCTTC. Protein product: CASRTPGRAHNEQFF.

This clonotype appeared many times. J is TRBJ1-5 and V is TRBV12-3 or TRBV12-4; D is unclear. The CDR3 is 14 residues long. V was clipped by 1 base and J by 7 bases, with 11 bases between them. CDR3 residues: CASSLGFGGQPQHF. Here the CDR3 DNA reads TGTGCCAGCAGTTTAGGGTTTGGTGGGCAGCCCCAGCATTTT.

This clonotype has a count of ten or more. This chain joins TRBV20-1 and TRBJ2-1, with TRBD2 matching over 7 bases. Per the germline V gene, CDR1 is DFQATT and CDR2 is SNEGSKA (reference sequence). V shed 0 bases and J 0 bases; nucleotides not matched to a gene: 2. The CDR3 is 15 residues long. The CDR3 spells CSARDGRGSYNEQFF. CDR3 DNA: TGCAGTGCTAGAGATGGGAGGGGCTCCTACAATGAGCAGTTCTTC.

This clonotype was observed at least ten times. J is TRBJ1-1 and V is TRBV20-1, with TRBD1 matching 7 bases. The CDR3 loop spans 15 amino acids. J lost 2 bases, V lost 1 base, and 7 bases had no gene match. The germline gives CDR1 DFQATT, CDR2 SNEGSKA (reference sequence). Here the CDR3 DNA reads TGCAGTGCTAGAGTAAGGGGGCGCGACAACACTGAAGCTTTCTTT. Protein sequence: CSARVRGRDNTEAFF.

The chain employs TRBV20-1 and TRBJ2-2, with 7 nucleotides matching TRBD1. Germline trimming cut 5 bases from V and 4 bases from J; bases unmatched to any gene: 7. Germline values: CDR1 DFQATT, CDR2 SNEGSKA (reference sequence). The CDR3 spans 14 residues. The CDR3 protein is CSAPRQGSTGELFF. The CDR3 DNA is TGCAGTGCTCCCAGACAGGGATCCACCGGGGAGCTGTTTTTT.

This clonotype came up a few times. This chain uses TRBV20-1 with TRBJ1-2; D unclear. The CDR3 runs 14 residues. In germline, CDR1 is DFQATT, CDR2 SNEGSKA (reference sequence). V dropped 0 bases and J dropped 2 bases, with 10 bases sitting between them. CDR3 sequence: CSARDIRFNYGYTF. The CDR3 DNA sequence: TGCAGTGCTAGAGATATCAGATTCAACTATGGCTACACCTTC.

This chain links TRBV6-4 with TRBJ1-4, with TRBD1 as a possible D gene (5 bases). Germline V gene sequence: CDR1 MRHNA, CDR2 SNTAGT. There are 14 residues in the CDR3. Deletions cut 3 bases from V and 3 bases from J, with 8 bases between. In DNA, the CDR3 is TGTGCCAGCAGTGAGCGGGGCTCTAATGAAAAACTGTTTTTT. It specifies CASSERGSNEKLFF.

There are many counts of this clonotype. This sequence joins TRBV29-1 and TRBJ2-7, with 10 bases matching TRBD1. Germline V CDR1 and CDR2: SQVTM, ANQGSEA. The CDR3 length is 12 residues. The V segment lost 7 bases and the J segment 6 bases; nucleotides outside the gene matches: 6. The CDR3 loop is CSASGQGTEQYF. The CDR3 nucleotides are TGCAGCGCATCGGGACAGGGGACCGAGCAGTACTTC.

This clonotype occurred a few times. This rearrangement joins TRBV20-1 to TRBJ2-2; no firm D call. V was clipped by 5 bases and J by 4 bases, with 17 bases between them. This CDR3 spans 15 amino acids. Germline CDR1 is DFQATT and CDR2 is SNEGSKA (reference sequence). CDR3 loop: CSARANGRGTGELFF. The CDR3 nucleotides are TGCAGTGCTCGAGCAAATGGGCGCGGCACCGGGGAGCTGTTTTTT.

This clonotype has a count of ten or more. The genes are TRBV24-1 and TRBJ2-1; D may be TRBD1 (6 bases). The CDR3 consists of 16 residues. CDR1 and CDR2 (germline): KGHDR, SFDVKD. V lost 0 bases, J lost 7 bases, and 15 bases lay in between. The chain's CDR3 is CATSDLMSGVPNEQFF. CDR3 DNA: TGTGCCACCAGTGATTTGATGTCAGGGGTACCGAATGAGCAGTTCTTC.

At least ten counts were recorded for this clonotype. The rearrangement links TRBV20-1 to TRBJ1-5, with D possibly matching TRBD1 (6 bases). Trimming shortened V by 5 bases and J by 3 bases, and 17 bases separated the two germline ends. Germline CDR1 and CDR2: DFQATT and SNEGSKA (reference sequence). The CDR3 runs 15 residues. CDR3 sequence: CSAPRGGHNNQPQHF. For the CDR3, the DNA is TGCAGTGCTCCCCGGGGGGGGCACAACAATCAGCCCCAGCATTTT.

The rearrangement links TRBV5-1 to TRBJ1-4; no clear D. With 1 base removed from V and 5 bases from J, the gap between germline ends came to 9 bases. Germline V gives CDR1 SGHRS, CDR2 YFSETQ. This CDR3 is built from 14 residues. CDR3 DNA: TGCGCCAGCAGCTTGCGAAGGATCAATGAAAAACTGTTTTTT. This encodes CASSLRRINEKLFF.

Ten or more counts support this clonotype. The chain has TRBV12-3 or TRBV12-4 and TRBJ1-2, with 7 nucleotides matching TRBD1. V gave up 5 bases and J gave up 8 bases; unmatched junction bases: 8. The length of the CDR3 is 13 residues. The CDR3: CASSDRVIGGYTF. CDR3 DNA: TGTGCCAGCAGTGACAGGGTAATCGGCGGCTACACCTTC.

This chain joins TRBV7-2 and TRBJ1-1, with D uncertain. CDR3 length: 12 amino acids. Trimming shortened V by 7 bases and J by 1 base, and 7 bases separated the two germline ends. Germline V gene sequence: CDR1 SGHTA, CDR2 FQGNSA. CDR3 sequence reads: CASTYRNTEAFF. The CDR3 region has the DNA TGTGCCAGCACCTACCGGAACACTGAAGCTTTCTTT.